Reported below is one T cell receptor beta chain. Time point defined: newly diagnosed GD, antithyroid drugs for less than 3 months. RNA extracted from PBMCs served as the sequencing template. The data are from a study of regulatory T cells in long-lasting Graves disease. CDR3 size: 14 residues. Germline CDR1 and CDR2: DFQATT and SNEGSKA (reference sequence). Trimming at V came to 1 base and at J to 4 bases, leaving 2 bases not matched to a gene. CDR3 regions were amplified by Arm-PCR using iRepertoire HTBI primers to build TCR beta libraries. Using its own MiXCR run on the multiplex PCR reads, TCRdb lists one record per CDR3 protein. The sample shows roughly 420,000 distinct CDR3 sequences, 14% of them seen only once. The data were also submitted as part of a second study, on T cells in Graves' hyperthyroidism and ophthalmopathy. That source notes: Within blood appeared most thyroid clonotypes that had expanded above 0.001.

The chain is built from TRBV20-1 and TRBJ2-5; 11 positions agree with TRBD2. This receptor was taken from a woman aged 45-65 years with Graves disease. Sequences were derived from peripheral blood mononuclear cells (PBMCs), sampled at new diagnosis, from a patient treated with antithyroid drugs. The CDR3 protein is CSARGGLAAETQYF. CDR3 coding DNA: TGCAGTGCTAGAGGGGGACTAGCGGCAGAGACCCAGTACTTC.